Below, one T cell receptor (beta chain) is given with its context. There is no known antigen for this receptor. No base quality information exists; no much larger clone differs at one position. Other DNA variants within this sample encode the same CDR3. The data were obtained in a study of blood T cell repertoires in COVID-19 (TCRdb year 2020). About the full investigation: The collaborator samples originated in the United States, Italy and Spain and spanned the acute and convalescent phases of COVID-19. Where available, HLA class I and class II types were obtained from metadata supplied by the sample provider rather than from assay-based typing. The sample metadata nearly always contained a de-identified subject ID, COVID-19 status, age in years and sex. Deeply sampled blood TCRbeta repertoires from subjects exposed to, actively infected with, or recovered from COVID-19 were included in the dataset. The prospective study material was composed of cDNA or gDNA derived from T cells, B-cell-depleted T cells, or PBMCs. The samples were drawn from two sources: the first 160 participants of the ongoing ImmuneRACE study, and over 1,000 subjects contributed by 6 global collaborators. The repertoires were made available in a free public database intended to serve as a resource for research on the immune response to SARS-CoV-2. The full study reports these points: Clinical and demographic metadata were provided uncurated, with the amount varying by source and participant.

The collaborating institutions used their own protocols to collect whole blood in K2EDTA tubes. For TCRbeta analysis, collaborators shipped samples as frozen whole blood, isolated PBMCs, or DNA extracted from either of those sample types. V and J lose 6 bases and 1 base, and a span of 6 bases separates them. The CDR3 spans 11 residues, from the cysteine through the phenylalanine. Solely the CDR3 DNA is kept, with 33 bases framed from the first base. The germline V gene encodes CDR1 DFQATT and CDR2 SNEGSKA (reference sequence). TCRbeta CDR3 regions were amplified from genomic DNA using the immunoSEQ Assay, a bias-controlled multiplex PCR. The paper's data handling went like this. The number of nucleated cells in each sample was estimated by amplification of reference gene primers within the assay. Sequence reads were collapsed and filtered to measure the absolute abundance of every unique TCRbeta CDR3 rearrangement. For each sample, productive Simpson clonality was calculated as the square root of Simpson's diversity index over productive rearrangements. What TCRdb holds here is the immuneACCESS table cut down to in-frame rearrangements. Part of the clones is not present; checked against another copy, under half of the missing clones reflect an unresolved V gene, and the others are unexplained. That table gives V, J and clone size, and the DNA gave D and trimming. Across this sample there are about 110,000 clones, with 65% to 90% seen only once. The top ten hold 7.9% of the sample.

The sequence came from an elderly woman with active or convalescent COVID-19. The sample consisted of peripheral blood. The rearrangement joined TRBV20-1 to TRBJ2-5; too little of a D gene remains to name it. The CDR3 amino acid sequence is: CSASSQETQYF. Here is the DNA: TGCAGTGCCTCCTCCCAAGAGACCCAGTACTTC.